These T cell receptor beta chains were read from a single sample in a study of shared clonotypes between healthy human individuals. Here immunoSEQ multiplex PCR was the method, and the copy in TCRdb shows in-frame clones only, minus some. This table holds hundreds of thousands of clones, 95% to 96% found once. The specimen was naive CD8+ T cells sorted from blood. These receptors originate from a woman aged 25 to 39 in good health. CDR3s include the opening cysteine and the closing phenylalanine or tryptophan. A D gene is named only where the DNA matches it firmly. Clone sizes are given selectively: once, few, many, or a class where the clone is expanded.

D gene	J gene	V gene	clone size	CDR3 protein	CDR3 DNA
.	TRBJ2-3	TRBV4-2	.	CASSQGDTQYF	TGTGCCAGCAGCCAAGGAGATACGCAGTATTTT
.	TRBJ2-3	TRBV27	.	CASSSPKGLSTDTQYF	TGTGCCAGCAGTTCACCGAAGGGGCTTAGCACAGATACGCAGTATTTT
.	TRBJ2-7	TRBV30	.	CAWRSSPTYEQYF	TGTGCCTGGAGATCGTCCCCGACCTACGAGCAGTACTTC
TRBD2	TRBJ2-1	TRBV30	once	CAWSVSGGGEQFF	TGTGCCTGGAGTGTTTCGGGAGGGGGTGAGCAGTTCTTC
.	TRBJ1-1	TRBV27	.	CASRWNTEAFF	TGTGCCAGCAGGTGGAACACTGAAGCTTTCTTT
TRBD1	TRBJ1-1	TRBV15	.	CATSRERDSGGIKTEAFF	TGTGCCACCAGCAGAGAACGGGACAGCGGGGGTATAAAAACTGAAGCTTTCTTT
.	TRBJ2-7	TRBV27	.	CASSFLLGAAGEQYF	TGTGCCAGCAGTTTCCTCCTGGGGGCCGCGGGCGAGCAGTACTTC
TRBD1	TRBJ1-2	TRBV19	once	CASSGQGLGGYTF	TGTGCCAGTAGTGGACAGGGTTTGGGTGGCTACACCTTC
.	TRBJ2-7	TRBV28	.	CASNTFSYEQYF	TGTGCCAGTAATACTTTCTCCTACGAGCAGTACTTC
.	TRBJ2-1	TRBV7-9	.	CASSPRGSSYNEQFF	TGTGCCAGCAGTCCCCGGGGGAGCTCCTACAATGAGCAGTTCTTC
.	TRBJ1-5	TRBV12-5	few	CASGLGIDQPQHF	TGTGCTAGTGGTTTGGGCATCGATCAGCCCCAGCATTTT
.	TRBJ1-2	TRBV10-3	.	CAISESGSGGGYTF	TGTGCCATCAGTGAGTCCGGGTCGGGAGGTGGCTACACCTTC
TRBD2	TRBJ2-7	TRBV25-1	.	CASSRGLANEQYF	TGTGCCAGCAGCCGGGGACTAGCCAACGAGCAGTACTTC
.	TRBJ1-5	TRBV19	.	CASSIIDYQPQHF	TGTGCCAGTAGTATCATCGATTATCAGCCCCAGCATTTT
.	TRBJ2-2	TRBV15	.	CATSRDGTAGTGELFF	TGTGCCACCAGCAGAGATGGGACAGCGGGAACAGGGGAGCTGTTTTTT
TRBD1	TRBJ1-2	TRBV19	.	CASSPDGGTGVLYGYTF	TGTGCCAGTAGTCCTGACGGAGGGACAGGGGTTTTGTACGGCTACACCTTC
.	TRBJ1-2	TRBV19	.	CASRMDGEYGYTF	TGTGCCAGTAGGATGGACGGAGAGTATGGCTACACCTTC
.	TRBJ2-7	TRBV7-8	once	CASSYIPTGTITYEQYF	TGTGCCAGCAGCTATATCCCCACAGGGACAATTACCTACGAGCAGTACTTC
.	TRBJ1-5	TRBV6-6	.	CASSYSGQSNQPQHF	TGTGCCAGCAGTTACTCCGGACAGAGCAATCAGCCCCAGCATTTT
.	TRBJ2-7	TRBV27	once	CASSSPTYEQYF	TGTGCCAGCAGCTCCCCGACGTACGAGCAGTACTTC
.	TRBJ2-2	TRBV7-6	.	CASRLDAANTGELFF	TGTGCCAGCAGATTGGACGCAGCGAACACCGGGGAGCTGTTTTTT
TRBD2	TRBJ2-7	TRBV14	.	CASSHQGGSYEQYF	TGTGCCAGCAGCCATCAAGGCGGGAGCTACGAGCAGTACTTC
TRBD1	TRBJ2-2	TRBV4-1	.	CASSKRDRNTGELFF	TGCGCCAGCAGCAAGAGGGACAGAAACACCGGGGAGCTGTTTTTT
.	TRBJ2-4	TRBV6-5	.	CASSAPRRQYF	TGTGCCAGCAGTGCCCCCAGGCGTCAGTACTTC
.	TRBJ1-5	TRBV19	.	CASSSEPIYLGISSNQPQHF	TGTGCCAGTAGTAGCGAACCAATCTACTTGGGTATTTCGAGCAATCAGCCCCAGCATTTT
.	TRBJ2-7	TRBV27	.	CASSLGEVYEQYF	TGTGCCAGCAGTCTGGGGGAGGTCTACGAGCAGTACTTC
.	TRBJ2-3	TRBV28	once	CASSSGTLSTDTQYF	TGTGCCAGCAGTTCCGGGACGCTTAGCACAGATACGCAGTATTTT
.	TRBJ2-7	TRBV5-6	.	CASSKGGHSYEQYF	TGTGCCAGCAGCAAGGGAGGTCACTCCTACGAGCAGTACTTC
.	TRBJ2-7	TRBV28	.	CASRGVSETYEQYF	TGTGCCAGCAGGGGGGTTAGCGAGACCTACGAGCAGTACTTC
.	TRBJ1-1	TRBV27	.	CASGLGQSTEAFF	TGTGCCAGCGGACTTGGACAAAGCACTGAAGCTTTCTTT
.	TRBJ2-5	TRBV5-4	.	CASSLDPEETQYF	TGTGCCAGCAGCTTGGACCCCGAAGAGACCCAGTACTTC
.	TRBJ1-5	TRBV27	.	CASSSHRASNQPQHF	TGTGCCAGCAGTTCCCACAGGGCCTCCAATCAGCCCCAGCATTTT
TRBD1	TRBJ1-5	TRBV7-8	once	CASSSHGTGVMYGNQPQHF	TGTGCCAGCAGCTCCCATGGGACAGGGGTTATGTATGGCAATCAGCCCCAGCATTTT
.	TRBJ1-4	TRBV13	.	CASSTGQSNEKLFF	TGTGCCAGCAGCACCGGACAGTCTAATGAAAAACTGTTTTTT
TRBD1	TRBJ1-4	TRBV4-1	.	CASSQVPDRNEKLFF	TGCGCCAGCAGCCAAGTGCCGGACAGGAATGAAAAACTGTTTTTT
TRBD1	TRBJ1-5	TRBV6-1	.	CASSDVPDRSNQPQHF	TGTGCCAGCAGTGACGTACCGGACAGGAGCAATCAGCCCCAGCATTTT
TRBD1	TRBJ1-5	TRBV19	few	CASCQGAGQPQHF	TGTGCCAGTTGCCAGGGGGCCGGGCAGCCCCAGCATTTT
TRBD1	TRBJ2-5	TRBV2	once	CASSEAPGQQETQYF	TGTGCCAGCAGTGAAGCGCCGGGACAGCAAGAGACCCAGTACTTC
.	TRBJ2-7	TRBV19	.	CASSPRISYEQYF	TGTGCCAGTAGCCCCCGGATAAGCTACGAGCAGTACTTC
TRBD2	TRBJ2-7	TRBV4-1	.	CASSISPAGGREQYF	TGCGCCAGCAGCATAAGCCCAGCGGGAGGTCGGGAGCAGTACTTC
TRBD2	TRBJ2-1	TRBV19	.	CASSISGLATYNEQFF	TGTGCCAGTAGTATATCCGGACTAGCAACCTACAATGAGCAGTTCTTC
.	TRBJ2-7	TRBV11-2	.	CASSLGAVYEQYF	TGTGCCAGCAGCTTAGGAGCGGTCTACGAGCAGTACTTC
.	TRBJ2-1	TRBV30	.	CAWSVGSYNEQFF	TGTGCCTGGAGTGTGGGCAGCTACAATGAGCAGTTCTTC
.	TRBJ1-2	TRBV28	.	CASSLQGTFYGYTF	TGTGCCAGCAGTTTACAGGGGACATTCTATGGCTACACCTTC
TRBD2	TRBJ2-7	TRBV19	once	CASSSTSGAFYEQYF	TGTGCCAGTAGTTCAACTAGCGGAGCATTCTACGAGCAGTACTTC
TRBD1	TRBJ2-7	TRBV27	.	CASSYGQGANEQYF	TGTGCCAGCAGTTACGGACAGGGGGCGAACGAGCAGTACTTC
TRBD1	TRBJ1-1	TRBV7-9	.	CASSSAQGADTEAFF	TGTGCCAGCAGCTCTGCACAGGGGGCGGACACTGAAGCTTTCTTT
TRBD1	TRBJ1-4	TRBV28	.	CASSLQGAGEKLFF	TGTGCCAGCAGTTTACAGGGGGCCGGGGAAAAACTGTTTTTT
TRBD2	TRBJ2-2	TRBV9	.	CASSVATVGYGGAGELFF	TGTGCCAGCAGCGTAGCTACGGTCGGGTACGGGGGGGCCGGGGAGCTGTTTTTT
.	TRBJ1-5	TRBV7-7	.	CASRKKKQGPQQPQHF	TGTGCCAGCCGTAAAAAGAAACAGGGACCCCAACAGCCCCAGCATTTT
TRBD2	TRBJ2-3	TRBV28	.	CASSSGLAGDTDTQYF	TGTGCCAGCAGTTCCGGACTAGCGGGGGACACAGATACGCAGTATTTT
.	TRBJ2-2	TRBV7-8	.	CASSLVRLARPPLQPNTGELFF	TGTGCCAGCAGCTTAGTTCGGCTAGCGCGACCCCCTCTCCAACCAAACACCGGGGAGCTGTTTTTT
.	TRBJ2-1	TRBV6-1	.	CASRGVSSYNEQFF	TGTGCCAGCAGGGGGGTCAGCTCCTACAATGAGCAGTTCTTC
TRBD1	TRBJ2-7	TRBV5-3	once	CARSYGTESSYEQYF	TGTGCCAGAAGCTACGGGACAGAGTCCTCCTACGAGCAGTACTTC
TRBD1	TRBJ1-1	TRBV27	.	CASSLQGGTEAFF	TGTGCCAGCAGTTTACAGGGGGGGACTGAAGCTTTCTTT
.	TRBJ2-3	TRBV7-6	.	CASSLVGDVDTQYF	TGTGCCAGCAGCTTAGTGGGAGACGTTGATACGCAGTATTTT
.	TRBJ1-2	TRBV11-2	.	CASSLGDPLYGYTF	TGTGCCAGCAGCTTAGGGGACCCCCTATATGGCTACACCTTC
.	TRBJ1-5	TRBV6-1	.	CASSEIRGRHQPQHF	TGTGCCAGCAGTGAAATTAGGGGGAGACATCAGCCCCAGCATTTT
.	TRBJ1-2	TRBV6-5	.	CASSTVNYGYTF	TGTGCCAGCAGTACCGTTAACTATGGCTACACCTTC